This T cell receptor (beta chain) stems from a study of cytomegalovirus exposure and HLA in healthy donors. Worth noting for this clone: Its antigen is still unknown.

In the PCR, 60 Vbeta and 13 Jbeta primers were used. Sequencing used immunoSEQ multiplex PCR; TCRdb keeps in-frame clones, though not all of them. The sample yields 150,000 to 200,000 clones, 70% seen once. CDR3 size: 16 residues. Germline CDR1 is SGHNT and CDR2 is YYREEE (reference sequence). V was trimmed by 0 bases and J by 1 base, leaving 13 bases between them. Study-wide results and caveats: For most subjects, TCR beta sequences were reported to predict HLA-A and HLA-B alleles with accuracy. Researchers reported in a later analysis that a missense DCLRE1C variant was tied to TCR beta V- and J-gene trimming.

The receptor's source is a man aged 18 to 30 in good health and CMV-seropositive. Material: PBMCs. The chain combines TRBV5-4 with TRBJ1-1; D not resolved. In DNA, the CDR3 is TGTGCCAGCAGCTTGGCAGGCTCGAGAGCGAACACTGAAGCTTTCTTT. Translation gives CASSLAGSRANTEAFF.